The rows below give T cell receptor beta chains drawn from one sample of a study of technical replicates of blood from a few donors. TCRdb's copy holds only in-frame clones and misses some; the assay was immunoSEQ multiplex PCR. Among 60,000 to 85,000 clones, about 91% were seen once, and the ten largest hold roughly 0.4%. The sample consisted of T cells isolated from PBMCs. These receptors were taken from a human donor in good health. Both conserved end residues are part of each CDR3. A D gene is named only where the DNA matches it firmly. Only part of the rows carry a size: once, few, many, or a class if the clone is expanded.

-	TRBV30	few	TRBJ1-1	CAWMDSMATEAFF	TGTGCCTGGATGGACTCAATGGCAACTGAAGCTTTCTTT
-	TRBV29-1	once	TRBJ2-7	CSVGSEAYEQYF	TGCAGCGTTGGGTCAGAGGCCTACGAGCAGTACTTC
TRBD1	TRBV15	-	TRBJ1-1	CATASQGPYGAFF	TGTGCCACCGCTTCACAGGGGCCGTATGGAGCTTTCTTT
-	TRBV20-1	-	TRBJ2-5	CSARVRETQYF	TGCAGTGCTAGGGTCCGGGAGACCCAGTACTTC
-	TRBV6-1	few	TRBJ1-5	CASSTRGGQPQHF	TGTGCCAGCAGTACCAGGGGTGGCCAGCCCCAGCATTTT
-	TRBV7-2	-	TRBJ2-7	CASSSGGFTYEQYF	TGTGCCAGCAGCTCAGGGGGGTTTACCTACGAGCAGTACTTC
TRBD2	TRBV6-5	-	TRBJ2-3	CASTPGLASTDTQYF	TGTGCCAGCACCCCGGGACTAGCTAGCACAGATACGCAGTATTTT
TRBD1	TRBV6-5	-	TRBJ2-1	CASSPYGQAYNEQFF	TGTGCCAGCAGCCCATATGGACAGGCCTACAATGAGCAGTTCTTC
TRBD2	TRBV10-2	once	TRBJ2-1	CASRSPTSGGSGNEQFF	TGCGCCAGCAGATCTCCAACAAGCGGCGGGAGTGGCAATGAGCAGTTCTTC
-	TRBV6-5	-	TRBJ2-3	CASTLTGHRTDTQYF	TGTGCCAGCACCCTGACAGGTCATCGCACAGATACGCAGTATTTT
TRBD1	TRBV5-4	-	TRBJ1-2	CASSRTGGGGYTF	TGTGCCAGCAGCCGGACAGGGGGCGGCGGCTACACCTTC
-	TRBV2	-	TRBJ1-5	CASRAGAGGNQPQHF	TGTGCCAGCAGGGCAGGGGCAGGAGGCAATCAGCCCCAGCATTTT
TRBD1	TRBV5-8	-	TRBJ2-7	CASNDRDSSYEQYF	TGTGCCAGCAACGACCGGGACAGCTCCTACGAGCAGTACTTC
-	TRBV5-8	-	TRBJ2-3	CASSLDGGGFTDTQYF	TGTGCCAGCAGCTTGGACGGTGGAGGGTTCACAGATACGCAGTATTTT
TRBD1	TRBV11-2	-	TRBJ1-2	CASTLDRGNYGYTF	TGTGCCAGCACCCTGGACAGGGGGAACTATGGCTACACCTTC
TRBD1	TRBV18	-	TRBJ1-2	CASSPGTGANYGYTF	TGTGCCAGCTCACCCGGAACAGGGGCGAACTATGGCTACACCTTC
TRBD1	TRBV5-4	-	TRBJ2-7	CASSFFGQASYEQYF	TGTGCCAGCAGCTTTTTCGGACAGGCCTCCTACGAGCAGTACTTC
-	TRBV6-5	-	TRBJ2-5	CASTPGGTETQYF	TGTGCCAGCACCCCGGGGGGCACGGAGACCCAGTACTTC
-	TRBV4-1	-	TRBJ2-5	CASSQESRGETQYF	TGCGCCAGCAGTCAAGAGTCCCGGGGAGAGACCCAGTACTTC
-	TRBV6-6	-	TRBJ2-7	CASTPTSQGLYEQYF	TGTGCCAGCACCCCGACTAGCCAGGGGCTCTACGAGCAGTACTTC
-	TRBV25-1	-	TRBJ2-5	CASSEYSGAGETQYF	TGTGCCAGCAGTGAATATTCAGGGGCTGGGGAGACCCAGTACTTC
-	TRBV7-9	-	TRBJ2-4	CASSPVPPNIQYF	TGTGCCAGCAGCCCTGTTCCCCCGAACATTCAGTACTTC
-	TRBV29-1	once	TRBJ2-1	CSVELEWGHYNEQFF	TGCAGCGTTGAACTCGAGTGGGGCCACTACAATGAGCAGTTCTTC
TRBD1	TRBV7-2	-	TRBJ2-2	CASSPPGQGVVGELFF	TGTGCCAGCAGCCCGCCGGGACAGGGGGTGGTGGGGGAGCTGTTTTTT
TRBD1	TRBV19	-	TRBJ2-7	CASSIPRDRGYEQYF	TGTGCCAGTAGTATTCCCCGGGACAGGGGATACGAGCAGTACTTC
-	TRBV11-1	-	TRBJ1-1	CASRRGSGEAFF	TGTGCCAGCCGAAGGGGGTCGGGTGAAGCTTTCTTT
-	TRBV21-1	few	TRBJ1-1	CASSKGQGALNTEAFF	TGTGCCAGCAGCAAAGGACAGGGGGCGTTGAACACTGAAGCTTTCTTT
-	TRBV9	-	TRBJ2-7	CASSVGWGGATYEQYF	TGTGCCAGCAGCGTAGGCTGGGGGGGGGCGACCTACGAGCAGTACTTC
-	TRBV6-1	-	TRBJ1-4	CASSEEGGSLGKLFF	TGTGCCAGCAGTGAAGAGGGAGGCAGCCTAGGGAAACTGTTTTTT
-	TRBV7-9	-	TRBJ2-5	CASSLDGGTQYF	TGTGCCAGCAGCTTAGACGGTGGGACCCAGTACTTC
TRBD2	TRBV11-1	-	TRBJ2-7	CASRAGLAGEQYF	TGTGCCAGCAGAGCGGGACTAGCGGGCGAGCAGTACTTC
-	TRBV6-5	-	TRBJ1-1	CATQLGSLNTEAFF	TGTGCCACACAGTTAGGGAGCCTGAACACTGAAGCTTTCTTT
-	TRBV6-5	-	TRBJ1-5	CASSYQGNSNQPQHF	TGTGCCAGCAGTTATCAGGGGAATAGCAATCAGCCCCAGCATTTT
-	TRBV11-2	-	TRBJ2-7	CASSLDLRESYEQYF	TGTGCCAGCAGCTTAGATCTAAGAGAATCCTACGAGCAGTACTTC
TRBD1	TRBV5-1	-	TRBJ2-5	CASSWGQSQETQYF	TGCGCCAGCAGCTGGGGACAGAGCCAAGAGACCCAGTACTTC
-	TRBV4-3	-	TRBJ2-1	CASSNLVQGTYNEQFF	TGCGCCAGCAGCAATCTCGTACAGGGCACCTACAATGAGCAGTTCTTC
-	TRBV6-6	-	TRBJ2-7	CASSPRRISYEQYF	TGTGCCAGCAGCCCTCGCAGGATATCCTACGAGCAGTACTTC
TRBD1	TRBV7-2	-	TRBJ1-1	CASSDREMMNTEAFF	TGTGCCAGCAGCGACAGGGAGATGATGAACACTGAAGCTTTCTTT
TRBD1	TRBV19	-	TRBJ1-3	CASSNTGGSSGNTIYF	TGTGCCAGTAGTAACACAGGGGGGAGCTCTGGAAACACCATATATTTT
TRBD1	TRBV4-3	-	TRBJ1-5	CASSLGTGLGYSNQPQHF	TGCGCCAGCAGCCTAGGGACAGGGCTGGGTTATAGCAATCAGCCCCAGCATTTT
TRBD1	TRBV10-2	once	TRBJ2-7	CASGTVYEQYF	TGCGCCAGTGGGACAGTCTACGAGCAGTACTTC
TRBD2	TRBV5-1	-	TRBJ2-2	CASSPGAGAGNTGELFF	TGCGCCAGCTCTCCCGGGGCGGGAGCGGGGAACACCGGGGAGCTGTTTTTT
TRBD2	TRBV9	-	TRBJ2-1	CASSVVGGRGNEQFF	TGTGCCAGCAGCGTAGTAGGCGGGAGGGGCAATGAGCAGTTCTTC
-	TRBV6-6	-	TRBJ2-5	CASSRSGQETQYF	TGTGCCAGCAGCCGCAGCGGCCAAGAGACCCAGTACTTC
TRBD1	TRBV27	-	TRBJ2-7	CASSLGQGFSYEQYF	TGTGCCAGCAGTTTAGGACAGGGGTTCTCCTACGAGCAGTACTTC
-	TRBV6-5	-	TRBJ1-4	CASSYLRQGGEKLFF	TGTGCCAGCAGTTACCTTCGGCAGGGAGGCGAAAAACTGTTTTTT
TRBD2	TRBV5-4	-	TRBJ2-3	CASSLGLAGSIDTQYF	TGTGCCAGCAGCTTGGGACTAGCGGGATCCATAGATACGCAGTATTTT
-	TRBV19	-	TRBJ1-2	CASSIDRLDGYTF	TGTGCCAGTAGTATAGACCGACTGGATGGCTACACCTTC
TRBD1	TRBV30	-	TRBJ2-7	CAWSVKGTGVSYEQYF	TGTGCCTGGAGTGTAAAGGGGACAGGGGTTTCCTACGAGCAGTACTTC
TRBD1	TRBV30	-	TRBJ1-3	CAWFWTGEVNTIYF	TGTGCCTGGTTTTGGACAGGGGAGGTGAACACCATATATTTT
TRBD1	TRBV11-3	-	TRBJ2-7	CASSSRDRVYEQYF	TGTGCCAGCAGCTCCCGGGACAGGGTCTACGAGCAGTACTTC
-	TRBV5-1	-	TRBJ2-1	CASSLEQGRVGEQFF	TGCGCCAGCAGCTTGGAGCAGGGTCGGGTCGGTGAGCAGTTCTTC
TRBD2	TRBV6-1	-	TRBJ2-7	CASSVRTRPSYEQYF	TGTGCCAGCAGTGTTCGGACTAGGCCTTCCTACGAGCAGTACTTC